The 2 T cell receptor beta chains below were found in one sample sequenced in a study of pediatric ulcerative colitis. TCRdb's copy holds only in-frame clones and misses some; the assay was immunoSEQ multiplex PCR. The sample records 30,000 to 40,000 clones, about 81% being singletons. During colonoscopy, one to two rectal pinch biopsies were collected. The material sequenced was gut tissue. The receptor set was obtained from a boy between 10 and 17 years old with mild ulcerative colitis.

The rearrangement uses TRBV6-6 and TRBJ2-2, with D uncertain. V was clipped by 2 bases and J by 0 bases, with 7 bases between them. There are 15 residues in the CDR3. From germline, CDR1 is MNHNY and CDR2 SVGAGI (reference sequence). CDR3 region: CASSYPGTNTGELFF. The CDR3 region has the DNA TGTGCCAGCAGTTACCCGGGTACGAACACCGGGGAGCTGTTTTTT.

J is TRBJ2-5 and V is TRBV5-1, with 10 bases matching TRBD2. The CDR3 is 16 residues long. Germline values: CDR1 SGHRS, CDR2 YFSETQ. V lost 0 bases to trimming and J lost 2 bases; unmatched junction nucleotides: 4. CDR3 region: CASSLERGGIQETQYF. CDR3 sequence (DNA): TGCGCCAGCAGCTTGGAGCGGGGGGGAATACAAGAGACCCAGTACTTC.